This T cell receptor beta chain originates from a study of cytomegalovirus exposure and HLA in healthy donors. This CDR3 region has 17 residues. CDR1 ENHRY and CDR2 SYGVKD come from the germline V gene. The ends were cut back, 4 bases at V and 0 bases at J, with 17 bases in the middle. The method was immunoSEQ multiplex PCR; TCRdb's version includes in-frame clones alone and lacks a portion of them. The sample includes around 90,000 clones, roughly 80% of them seen just once. This TCR was recovered from a woman younger than 30 in good health and CMV-seropositive. The chain combines TRBV10-3 with TRBJ2-3; a weak D match, TRBD2 (8 bases). The sample consisted of PBMCs. The CDR3 nucleotides read TGTGCCATCAGTGCCCTAGGGGGCGGGGGGAGCACAGATACGCAGTATTTT. Encoded protein: CAISALGGGGSTDTQYF.